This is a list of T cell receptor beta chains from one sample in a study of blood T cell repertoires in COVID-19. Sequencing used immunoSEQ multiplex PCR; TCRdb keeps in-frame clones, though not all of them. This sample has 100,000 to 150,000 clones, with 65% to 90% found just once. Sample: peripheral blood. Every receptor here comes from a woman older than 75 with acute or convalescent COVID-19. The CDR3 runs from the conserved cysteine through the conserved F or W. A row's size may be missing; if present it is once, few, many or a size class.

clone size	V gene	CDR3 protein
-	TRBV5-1	CASSVTRAGYNEQFF
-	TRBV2	CASSTESGEQPQHF
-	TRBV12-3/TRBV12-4	CASSFGGTNEQFF
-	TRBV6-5	CASNSFLDEQFF
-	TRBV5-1	CASSLSGLAGGTDTQYF
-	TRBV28	CASSSSFRLNYGYTF
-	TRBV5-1	CASSLGLSQGDSPLHF
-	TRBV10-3	CAISESTQGAYTEAFF
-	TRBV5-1	CASSLAASGSTDTQYF
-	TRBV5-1	CASSLGDRRYEKLFF
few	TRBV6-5	CASSDYLNTEAFF
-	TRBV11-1	CASGDSISPGNTIYF
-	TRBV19	CATSFLDTQYF
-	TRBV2	CASSELRQGSGYTF
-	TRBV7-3	CASSLRGGSYNSPLHF
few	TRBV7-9	CASSFSGGIDEQFF
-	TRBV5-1	CASSRGLENTEAFF
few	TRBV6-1	CASSDSGLAKNIQYF
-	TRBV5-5	CASSLFRQTTGELFF
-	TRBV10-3	CAISEKTSQDSPLHF
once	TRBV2	CARGQGAEGEKLFF
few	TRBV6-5	CASSSVGDRGFYGYTF
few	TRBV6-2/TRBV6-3	CASSLRAQETQYF